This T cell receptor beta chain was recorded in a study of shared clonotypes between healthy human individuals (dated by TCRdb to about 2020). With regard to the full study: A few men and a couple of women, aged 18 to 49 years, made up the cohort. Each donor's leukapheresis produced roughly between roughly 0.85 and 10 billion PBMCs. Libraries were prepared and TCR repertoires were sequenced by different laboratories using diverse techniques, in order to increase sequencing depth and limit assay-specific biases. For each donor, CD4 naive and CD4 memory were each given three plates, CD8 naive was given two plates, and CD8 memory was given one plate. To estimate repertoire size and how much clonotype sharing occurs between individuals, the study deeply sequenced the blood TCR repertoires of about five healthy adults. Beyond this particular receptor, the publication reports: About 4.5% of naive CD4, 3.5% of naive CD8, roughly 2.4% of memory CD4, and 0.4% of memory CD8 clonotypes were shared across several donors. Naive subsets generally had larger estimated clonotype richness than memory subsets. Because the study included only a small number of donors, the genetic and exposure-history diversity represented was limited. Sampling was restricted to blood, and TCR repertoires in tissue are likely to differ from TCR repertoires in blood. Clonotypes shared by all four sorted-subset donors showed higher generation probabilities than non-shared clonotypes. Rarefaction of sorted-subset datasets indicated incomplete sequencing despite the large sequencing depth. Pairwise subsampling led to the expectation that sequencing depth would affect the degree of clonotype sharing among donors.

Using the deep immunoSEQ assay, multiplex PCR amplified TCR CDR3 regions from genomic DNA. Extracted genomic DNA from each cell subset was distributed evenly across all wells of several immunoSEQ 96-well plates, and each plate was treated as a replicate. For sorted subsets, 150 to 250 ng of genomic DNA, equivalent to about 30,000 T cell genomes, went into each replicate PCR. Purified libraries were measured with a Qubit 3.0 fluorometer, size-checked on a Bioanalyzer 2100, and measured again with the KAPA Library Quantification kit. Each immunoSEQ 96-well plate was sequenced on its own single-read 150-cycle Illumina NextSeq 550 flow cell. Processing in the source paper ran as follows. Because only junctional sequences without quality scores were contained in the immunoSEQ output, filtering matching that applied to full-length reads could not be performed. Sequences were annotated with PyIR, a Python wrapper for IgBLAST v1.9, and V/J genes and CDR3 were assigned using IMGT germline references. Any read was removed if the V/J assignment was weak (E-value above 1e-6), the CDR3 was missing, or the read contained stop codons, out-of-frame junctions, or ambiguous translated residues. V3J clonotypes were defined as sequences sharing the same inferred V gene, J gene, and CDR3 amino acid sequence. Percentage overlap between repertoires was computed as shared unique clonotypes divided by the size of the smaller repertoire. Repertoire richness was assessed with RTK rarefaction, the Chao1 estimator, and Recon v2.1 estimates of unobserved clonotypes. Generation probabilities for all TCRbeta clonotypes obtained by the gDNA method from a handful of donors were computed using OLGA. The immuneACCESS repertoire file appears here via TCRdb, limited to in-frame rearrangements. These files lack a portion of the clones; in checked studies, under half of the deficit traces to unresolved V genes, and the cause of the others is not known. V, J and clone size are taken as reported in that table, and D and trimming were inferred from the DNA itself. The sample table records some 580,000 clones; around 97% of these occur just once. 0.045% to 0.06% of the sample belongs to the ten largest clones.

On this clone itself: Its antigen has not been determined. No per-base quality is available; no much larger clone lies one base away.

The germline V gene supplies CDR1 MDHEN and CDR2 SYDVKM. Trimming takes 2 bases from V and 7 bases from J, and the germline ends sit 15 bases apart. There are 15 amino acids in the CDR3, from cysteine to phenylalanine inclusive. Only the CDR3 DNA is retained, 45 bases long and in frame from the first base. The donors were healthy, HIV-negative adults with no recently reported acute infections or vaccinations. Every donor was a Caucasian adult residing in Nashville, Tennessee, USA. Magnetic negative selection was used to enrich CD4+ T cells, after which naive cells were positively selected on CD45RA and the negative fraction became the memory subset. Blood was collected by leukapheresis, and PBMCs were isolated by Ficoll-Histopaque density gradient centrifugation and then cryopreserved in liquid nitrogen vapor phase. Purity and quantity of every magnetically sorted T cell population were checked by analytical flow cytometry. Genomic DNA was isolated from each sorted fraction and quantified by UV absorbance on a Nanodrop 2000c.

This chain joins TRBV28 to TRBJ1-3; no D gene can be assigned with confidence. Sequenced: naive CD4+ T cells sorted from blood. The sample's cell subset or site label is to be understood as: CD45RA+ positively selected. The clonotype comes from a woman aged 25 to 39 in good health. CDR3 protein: CASSLPGDSRNTIYF. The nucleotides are TGTGCCAGCAGTTTACCCGGGGATTCTCGGAACACCATATATTTT.